The T cell receptor (beta chain) described here comes from a study of cytomegalovirus exposure and HLA in healthy donors. Broader study findings: Across donors, most TCRs were seen rarely, yet some public ones were widespread. Under in vitro conditions, a few CMV-associated chains were confirmed as specific for CMV antigens. Immune exposure data for these donors was limited to CMV serostatus.

Concerning this clone itself: Its matching antigen is unknown.

Both 60 Vbeta primers and 13 Jbeta primers went into the PCR. TCRdb's copy holds only in-frame clones and misses some; the assay was immunoSEQ multiplex PCR. The sample lists 150,000 to 200,000 clones, around nine tenths seen once, with roughly 1.8% in the top ten. V gave up 10 bases and J gave up 8 bases, with 23 bases separating them. Germline values: CDR1 MDHEN, CDR2 SYDVKM. There are 14 residues in the CDR3. The sequence was collected from a woman between 18 and 29 years old in good health and CMV-seronegative. The chain recombines TRBV28 with TRBJ1-1; a possible D gene is TRBD1 (5 bases). What was sequenced was PBMCs. CDR3 sequence (DNA): TGTGCCATTGGCGGCGGGGGAGGGAAGGTCGAAGCTTTCTTT. It codes for CAIGGGGGKVEAFF. Drawing the rest from reference TRBV28 and TRBJ1-1, the complete variable domain is DVKVTQSSRYLVKRTGEKVFLECVQDMDHENMFWYRQDPGLGLRLIYFSYDVKMKEKGDIPEGYSVSREKKERFSLILESASTNQTSMYLCAIGGGGGKVEAFFGQGTRLTVV.